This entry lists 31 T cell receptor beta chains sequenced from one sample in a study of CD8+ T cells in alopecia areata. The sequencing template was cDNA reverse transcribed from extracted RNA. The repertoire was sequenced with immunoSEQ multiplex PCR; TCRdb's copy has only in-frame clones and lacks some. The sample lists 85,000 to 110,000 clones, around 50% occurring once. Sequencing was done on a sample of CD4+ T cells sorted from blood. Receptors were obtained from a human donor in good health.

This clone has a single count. CDR3 residues: CAWSLTGLNTEAFF. DNA of the CDR3: TGTGCCTGGAGCCTGACAGGGCTTAACACTGAAGCTTTCTTT. The chain carries TRBV30 and TRBJ1-1; TRBD1 aligns across 7 bases. With 3 bases clipped from V and 2 bases from J, the junction kept 6 bases outside the gene matches. Germline CDR1 GTSNPN, CDR2 SVGIG (reference sequence). The CDR3 loop spans 14 amino acids. The whole variable domain, remainder taken from reference TRBV30 and TRBJ1-1, is SQTIHQWPATLVQPVGSPLSLECTVEGTSNPNLYWYRQAAGRGLQLLFYSVGIGQISSEVPQNLSASRPQDRQFILSSKKLLLSDSGFYLCAWSLTGLNTEAFFGQGTRLTVV.

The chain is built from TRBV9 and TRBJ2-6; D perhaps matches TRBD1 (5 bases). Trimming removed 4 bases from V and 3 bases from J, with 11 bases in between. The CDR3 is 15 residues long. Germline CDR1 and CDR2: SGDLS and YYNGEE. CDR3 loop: CASSSTGSGANVLTF. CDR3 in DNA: TGTGCCAGCAGCTCAACAGGAAGTGGGGCCAACGTCCTGACTTTC.

CDR3: CASSSQGQGGSGYTF. DNA for the CDR3: TGTGCCAGCAGCTCACAGGGACAGGGCGGCTCCGGCTACACCTTC. This chain uses TRBV7-9 with TRBJ1-2; 9 bases fit TRBD1. This CDR3 is 15 amino acids long. The junction had 11 bases not matched to a gene; V was cut back by 4 bases and J by 8 bases. CDR1 and CDR2 from the germline V gene are SEHNR and FQNEAQ (reference sequence).

In DNA, the CDR3 is TGTGCCTGGAGTCGAATGATGAACACTGAAGCTTTCTTT. It specifies CAWSRMMNTEAFF. J is TRBJ1-1 and V is TRBV30; D is uncertain. V was clipped by 2 bases and J by 0 bases, with 7 bases between them. The CDR3 is 13 amino acids. The germline CDR1 and CDR2 sequences are GTSNPN and SVGIG (reference sequence).

The CDR3 region has the DNA TGTGCCAGTAGTACCGGGGTGGCAGATACGCAGTATTTT. This gives the protein CASSTGVADTQYF. This rearrangement joins TRBV19 to TRBJ2-3, with TRBD2 as a possible D gene (5 bases). Germline V gene data show CDR1 as LNHDA and CDR2 as SQIVND (reference sequence). The CDR3 covers 13 residues. With 4 bases removed from V and 4 bases from J, the gap between germline ends came to 9 bases. Complete variable domain (other parts from reference TRBV19 and TRBJ2-3): DGGITQSPKYLFRKEGQNVTLSCEQNLNHDAMYWYRQDPGQGLRLIYYSQIVNDFQKGDIAEGYSVSREKKESFPLTVTSAQKNPTAFYLCASSTGVADTQYFGPGTRLTVL.

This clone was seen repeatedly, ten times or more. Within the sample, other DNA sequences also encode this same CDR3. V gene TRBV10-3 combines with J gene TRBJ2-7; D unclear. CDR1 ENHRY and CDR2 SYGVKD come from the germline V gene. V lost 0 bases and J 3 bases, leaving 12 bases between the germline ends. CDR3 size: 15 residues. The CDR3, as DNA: TGTGCCATCAGTGAGTCGAGTGGGCAGCTCTACGAGCAGTACTTC. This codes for CAISESSGQLYEQYF.

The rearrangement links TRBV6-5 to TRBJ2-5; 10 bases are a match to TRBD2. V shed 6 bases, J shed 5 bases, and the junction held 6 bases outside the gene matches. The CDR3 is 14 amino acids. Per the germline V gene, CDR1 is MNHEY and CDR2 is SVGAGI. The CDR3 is CASSDSGGKETQYF. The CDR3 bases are TGTGCCAGCAGCGATAGCGGGGGGAAGGAGACCCAGTACTTC.

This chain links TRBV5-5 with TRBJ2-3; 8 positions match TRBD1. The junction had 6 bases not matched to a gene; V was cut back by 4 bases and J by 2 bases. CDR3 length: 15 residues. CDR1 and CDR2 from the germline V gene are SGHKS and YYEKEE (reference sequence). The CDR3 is CASSRGQDYTDTQYF. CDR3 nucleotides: TGTGCCAGCAGCCGGGGACAGGATTACACAGATACGCAGTATTTT.

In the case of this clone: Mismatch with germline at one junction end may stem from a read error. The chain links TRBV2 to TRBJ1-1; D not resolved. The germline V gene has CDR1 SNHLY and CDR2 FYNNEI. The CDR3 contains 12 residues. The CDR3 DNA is TGTGCCAGCGGTGAAGAACACACTGAAGCTTTCTTT. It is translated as CASGEEHTEAFF.

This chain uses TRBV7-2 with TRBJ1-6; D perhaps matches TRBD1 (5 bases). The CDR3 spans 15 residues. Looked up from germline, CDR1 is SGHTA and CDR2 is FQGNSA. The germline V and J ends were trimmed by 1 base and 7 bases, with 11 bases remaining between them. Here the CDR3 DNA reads TGTGCCAGCAGCTTAGTGGCAGGGTTGAATTCACCCCTCCACTTT. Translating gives CASSLVAGLNSPLHF.

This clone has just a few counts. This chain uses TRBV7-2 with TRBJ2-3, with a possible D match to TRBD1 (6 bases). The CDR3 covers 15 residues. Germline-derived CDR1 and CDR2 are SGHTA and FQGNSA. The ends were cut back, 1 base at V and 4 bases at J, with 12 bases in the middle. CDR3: CASSLVGDRSDTQYF. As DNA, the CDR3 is TGTGCCAGCAGCTTAGTAGGAGACAGGTCAGATACGCAGTATTTT.

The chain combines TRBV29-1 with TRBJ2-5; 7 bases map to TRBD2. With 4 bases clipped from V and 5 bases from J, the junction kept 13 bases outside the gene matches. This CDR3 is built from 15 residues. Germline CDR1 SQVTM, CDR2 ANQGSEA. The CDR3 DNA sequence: TGCAGCGTTGTCAATCCGGGACTACGCCGCGAGACCCAGTACTTC. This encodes CSVVNPGLRRETQYF.

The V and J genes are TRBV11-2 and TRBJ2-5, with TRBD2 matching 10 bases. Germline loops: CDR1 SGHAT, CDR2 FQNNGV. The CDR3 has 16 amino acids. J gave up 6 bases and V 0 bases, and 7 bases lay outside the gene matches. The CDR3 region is CASSLEWSGGAKTQYF. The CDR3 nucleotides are TGTGCCAGCAGCTTAGAGTGGAGCGGGGGGGCGAAGACCCAGTACTTC.

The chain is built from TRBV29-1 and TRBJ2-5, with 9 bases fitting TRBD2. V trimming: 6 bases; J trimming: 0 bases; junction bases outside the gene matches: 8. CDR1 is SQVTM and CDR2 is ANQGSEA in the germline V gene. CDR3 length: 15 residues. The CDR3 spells CSVAKSGGYQETQYF. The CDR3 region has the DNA TGCAGCGTAGCAAAGAGCGGGGGGTACCAAGAGACCCAGTACTTC.

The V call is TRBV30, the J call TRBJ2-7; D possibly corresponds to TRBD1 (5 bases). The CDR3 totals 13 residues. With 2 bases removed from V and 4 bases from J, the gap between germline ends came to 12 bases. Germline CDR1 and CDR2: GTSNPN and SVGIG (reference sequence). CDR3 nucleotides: TGTGCCTGGAGTACGTCAGGGAAGTACGAGCAGTACTTC. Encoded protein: CAWSTSGKYEQYF.

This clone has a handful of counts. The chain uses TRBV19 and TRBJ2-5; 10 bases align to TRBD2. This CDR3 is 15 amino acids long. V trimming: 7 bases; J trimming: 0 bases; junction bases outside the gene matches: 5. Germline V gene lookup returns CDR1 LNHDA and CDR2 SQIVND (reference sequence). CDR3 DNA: TGTGCCAGTACCGAGCGGGGGGGAAACCAAGAGACCCAGTACTTC. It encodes CASTERGGNQETQYF.

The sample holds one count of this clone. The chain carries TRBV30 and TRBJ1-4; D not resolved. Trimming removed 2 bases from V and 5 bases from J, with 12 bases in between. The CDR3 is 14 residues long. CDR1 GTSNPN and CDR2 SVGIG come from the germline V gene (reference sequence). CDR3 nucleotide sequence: TGTGCCTGGAGTCGCCAGCCTTTAAATGAAAAACTGTTTTTT. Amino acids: CAWSRQPLNEKLFF.

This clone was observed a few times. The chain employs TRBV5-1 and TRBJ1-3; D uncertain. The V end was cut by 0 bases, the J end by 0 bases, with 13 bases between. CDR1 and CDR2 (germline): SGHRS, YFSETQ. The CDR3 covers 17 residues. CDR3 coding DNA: TGCGCCAGCAGCTTGGCCTCTTCCCAGAGCTCTGGAAACACCATATATTTT. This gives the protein CASSLASSQSSGNTIYF. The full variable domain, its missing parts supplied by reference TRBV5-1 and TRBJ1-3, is KAGVTQTPRYLIKTRGQQVTLSCSPISGHRSVSWYQQTPGQGLQFLFEYFSETQRNKGNFPGRFSGRQFSNSRSEMNVSTLELGDSALYLCASSLASSQSSGNTIYFGEGSWLTVV.

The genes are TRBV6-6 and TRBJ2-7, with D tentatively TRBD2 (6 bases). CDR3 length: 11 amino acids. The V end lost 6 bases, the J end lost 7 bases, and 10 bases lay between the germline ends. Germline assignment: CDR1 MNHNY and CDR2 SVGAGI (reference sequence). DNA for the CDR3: TGTGCCAGCAGAGCCGGGGGAGAGCAGTACTTC. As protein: CASRAGGEQYF.

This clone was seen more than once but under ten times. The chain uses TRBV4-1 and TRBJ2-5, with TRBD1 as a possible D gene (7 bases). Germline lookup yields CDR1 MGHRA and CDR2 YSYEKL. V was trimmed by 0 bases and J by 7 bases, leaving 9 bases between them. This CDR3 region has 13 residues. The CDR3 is CASSQDQGGTQYF. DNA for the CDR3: TGCGCCAGCAGCCAAGATCAGGGGGGGACCCAGTACTTC.

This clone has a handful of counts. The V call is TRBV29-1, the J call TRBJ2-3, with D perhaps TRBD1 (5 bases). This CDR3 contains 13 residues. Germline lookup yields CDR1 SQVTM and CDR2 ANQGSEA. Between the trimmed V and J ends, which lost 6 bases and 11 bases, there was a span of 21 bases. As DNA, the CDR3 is TGCAGCGTGTCAGGGCAGGTGGTTATTGGGCAGTATTTT. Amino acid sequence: CSVSGQVVIGQYF.

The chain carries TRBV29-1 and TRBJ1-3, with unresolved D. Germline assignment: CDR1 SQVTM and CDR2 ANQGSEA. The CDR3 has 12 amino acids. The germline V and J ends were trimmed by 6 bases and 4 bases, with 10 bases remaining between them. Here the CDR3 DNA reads TGCAGCGTCGACGAGGGAGGAAACACCATATATTTT. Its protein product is CSVDEGGNTIYF.

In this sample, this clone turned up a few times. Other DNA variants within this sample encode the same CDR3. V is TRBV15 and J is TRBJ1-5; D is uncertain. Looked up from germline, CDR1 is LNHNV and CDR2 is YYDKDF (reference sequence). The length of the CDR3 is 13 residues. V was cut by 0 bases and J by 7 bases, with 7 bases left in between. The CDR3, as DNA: TGTGCCACCAGCAGAGATCCTGGACAGCCCCAGCATTTT. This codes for CATSRDPGQPQHF.

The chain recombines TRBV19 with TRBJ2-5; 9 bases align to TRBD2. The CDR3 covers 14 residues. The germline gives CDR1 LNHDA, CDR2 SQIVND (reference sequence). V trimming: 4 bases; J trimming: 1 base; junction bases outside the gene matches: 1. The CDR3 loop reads CASSTSGVQETQYF. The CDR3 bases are TGTGCCAGTAGTACTAGCGGGGTCCAAGAGACCCAGTACTTC.

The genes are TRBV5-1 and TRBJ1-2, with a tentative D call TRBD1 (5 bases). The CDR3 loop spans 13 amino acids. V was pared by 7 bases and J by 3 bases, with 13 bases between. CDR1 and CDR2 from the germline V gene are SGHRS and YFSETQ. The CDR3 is CASRPWGDYGYTF. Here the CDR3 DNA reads TGCGCCAGCCGACCTTGGGGGGACTATGGCTACACCTTC.

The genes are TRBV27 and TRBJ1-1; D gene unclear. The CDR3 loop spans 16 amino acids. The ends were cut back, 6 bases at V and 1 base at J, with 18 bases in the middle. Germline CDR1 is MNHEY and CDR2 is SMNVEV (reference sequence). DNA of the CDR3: TGTGCCAGCAGCCCTATTGGACGAGCAGAGAACACTGAAGCTTTCTTT. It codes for CASSPIGRAENTEAFF.

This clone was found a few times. The CDR3: CASSPDRAAGYTF. Written as DNA, the CDR3 is TGTGCCAGCTCACCAGACAGGGCAGCTGGCTACACCTTC. This sequence joins TRBV18 and TRBJ1-2; 7 nucleotides align to TRBD1. Germline V gene data show CDR1 as KGHSH and CDR2 as LQKENI. The V and J ends lost 2 bases and 7 bases, in that order; junction bases with no gene match: 4. This CDR3 region has 13 residues.

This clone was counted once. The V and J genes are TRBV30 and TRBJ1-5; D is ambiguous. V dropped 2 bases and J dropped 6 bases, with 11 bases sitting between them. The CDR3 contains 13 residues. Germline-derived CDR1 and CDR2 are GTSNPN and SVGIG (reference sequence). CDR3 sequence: CAWSLLAVQPQHF. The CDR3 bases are TGTGCCTGGAGTTTGCTGGCAGTTCAGCCCCAGCATTTT.

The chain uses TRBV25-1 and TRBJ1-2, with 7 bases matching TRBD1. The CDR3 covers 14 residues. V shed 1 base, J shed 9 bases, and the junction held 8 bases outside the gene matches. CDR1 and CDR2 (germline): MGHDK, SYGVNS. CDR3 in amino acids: CASSEFTTGESYTF. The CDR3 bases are TGTGCCAGCAGTGAATTCACCACAGGGGAGAGCTACACCTTC.

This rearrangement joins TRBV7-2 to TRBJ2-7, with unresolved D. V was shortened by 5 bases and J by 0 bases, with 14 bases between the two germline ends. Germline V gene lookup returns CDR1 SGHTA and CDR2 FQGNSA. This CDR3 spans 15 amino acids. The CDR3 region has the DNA TGTGCCAGCAGCACCCTGCTGGGCAGCTCCTACGAGCAGTACTTC. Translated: CASSTLLGSSYEQYF.

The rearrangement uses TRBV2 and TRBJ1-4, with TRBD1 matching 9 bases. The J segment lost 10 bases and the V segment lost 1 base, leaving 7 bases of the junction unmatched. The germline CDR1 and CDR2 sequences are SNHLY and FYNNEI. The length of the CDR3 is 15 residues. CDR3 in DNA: TGTGCCAGCAGTGAAGGAGGGACAGGGAAGGGAAAACTGTTTTTT. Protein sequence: CASSEGGTGKGKLFF.